This record concerns one TCR beta chain sequence. The antigen is not known. These data originate in a study of breast tumors, draining lymph nodes, adjacent tissues. Regarding the study as a whole: Tumors had less TCR diversity than lymph nodes, more than nontumor tissue. Data only fit, rather than demonstrated, lymph node origin of most tumor T cells.

MiXCR, applied by TCRdb to the multiplex PCR reads, yields one record per CDR3 protein. The sample lists some 14,000 distinct CDR3 sequences, around three fifths occurring once. This CDR3 has 15 residues. Trimming removed 3 bases at V and 5 bases at J, with 14 bases between. The sequenced sample was tumor-adjacent breast tissue. The gene calls are TRBV12-3 or TRBV12-4 and TRBJ1-5; the D gene is possibly TRBD1 (5 bases). This TCR derives from a female donor with breast cancer. Some clones in this sample may be carry-over from other donors' samples. CDR3: CASSFGQGGYQPQHF. The CDR3 DNA sequence: TGTGCCAGCAGTTTCGGGCAGGGAGGTTATCAGCCCCAGCATTTT.